The present T cell receptor (beta chain) was sequenced within a study of blood T cell repertoires in COVID-19. Original processing notes: Counts of nucleated cells, estimated from reference gene primer amplification, were obtained. Sequenced by immunoSEQ multiplex PCR; TCRdb stores in-frame clones only, minus some. V, J and clone size were drawn from that table, and D and trimming were deduced from the DNA. The data show approximately 100,000 clones, 85% to 90% seen once. Germline CDR1 is ENHRY and CDR2 is SYGVKD. The ends were cut back, 4 bases at V and 12 bases at J, with 10 bases in the middle. The CDR3 covers 12 residues.

Sequenced sample: peripheral blood. The gene calls are TRBV10-3 and TRBJ1-6, with no clear D. This receptor was obtained from a woman aged 70-85 years with acute or convalescent COVID-19. CDR3 DNA: TGTGCCATCAGTGCCGATCGGGGACCCCTCCACTTT. It yields the protein CAISADRGPLHF.